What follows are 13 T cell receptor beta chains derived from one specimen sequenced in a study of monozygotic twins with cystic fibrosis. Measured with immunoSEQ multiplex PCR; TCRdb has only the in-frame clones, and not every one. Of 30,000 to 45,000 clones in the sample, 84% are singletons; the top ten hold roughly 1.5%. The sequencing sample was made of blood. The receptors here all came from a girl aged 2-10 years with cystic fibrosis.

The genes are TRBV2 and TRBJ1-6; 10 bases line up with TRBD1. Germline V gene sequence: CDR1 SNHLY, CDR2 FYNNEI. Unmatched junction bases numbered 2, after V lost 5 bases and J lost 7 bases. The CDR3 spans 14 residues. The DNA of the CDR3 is TGTGCCAGCAGTCAGGACAGGGGGAATTCACCCCTCCACTTT. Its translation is CASSQDRGNSPLHF.

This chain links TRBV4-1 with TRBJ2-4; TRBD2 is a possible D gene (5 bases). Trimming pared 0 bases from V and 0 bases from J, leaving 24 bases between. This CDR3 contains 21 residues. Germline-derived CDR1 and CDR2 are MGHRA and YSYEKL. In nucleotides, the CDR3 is TGCGCCAGCAGCCAAGAAGAGTGGTTAGCGACTCCTCCTCTAGCCAAAAACATTCAGTACTTC. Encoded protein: CASSQEEWLATPPLAKNIQYF.

CDR3 in amino acids: CAWQHWDSSLLLSSYNEQFF. The CDR3 DNA reads TGTGCCTGGCAGCACTGGGACAGCTCCCTCTTATTAAGCTCCTACAATGAGCAGTTCTTC. This rearrangement joins TRBV30 to TRBJ2-1, with 7 positions matching TRBD1. The CDR3 is 20 amino acids. V was clipped by 5 bases and J by 0 bases; unmatched bases: 22. In germline, CDR1 is GTSNPN, CDR2 SVGIG (reference sequence).

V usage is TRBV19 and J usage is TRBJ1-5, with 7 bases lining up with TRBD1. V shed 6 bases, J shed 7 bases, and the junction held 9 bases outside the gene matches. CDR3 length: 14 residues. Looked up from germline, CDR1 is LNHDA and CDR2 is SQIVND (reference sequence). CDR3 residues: CASSLDRSGQPQHF. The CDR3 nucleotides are TGTGCCAGTAGCTTGGACAGGAGCGGCCAGCCCCAGCATTTT.

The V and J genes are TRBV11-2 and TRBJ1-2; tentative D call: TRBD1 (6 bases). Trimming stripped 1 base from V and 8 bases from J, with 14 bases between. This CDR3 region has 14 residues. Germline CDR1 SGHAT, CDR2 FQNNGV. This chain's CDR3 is CASSLAQQGRGYTF. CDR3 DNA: TGTGCCAGCAGCTTAGCTCAACAGGGTAGAGGCTACACCTTC.

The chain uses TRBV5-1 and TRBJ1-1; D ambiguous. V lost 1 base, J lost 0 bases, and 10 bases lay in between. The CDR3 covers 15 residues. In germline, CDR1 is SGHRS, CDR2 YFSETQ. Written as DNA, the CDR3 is TGCGCCAGCAGCTTGATCGGGAACTTGAACACTGAAGCTTTCTTT. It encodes CASSLIGNLNTEAFF.

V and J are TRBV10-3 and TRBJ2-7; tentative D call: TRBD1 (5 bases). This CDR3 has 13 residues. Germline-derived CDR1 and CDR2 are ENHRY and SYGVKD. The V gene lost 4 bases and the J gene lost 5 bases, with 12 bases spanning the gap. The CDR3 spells CAISGSQDNEQYF. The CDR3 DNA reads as TGTGCCATCAGTGGGTCACAGGACAACGAGCAGTACTTC.

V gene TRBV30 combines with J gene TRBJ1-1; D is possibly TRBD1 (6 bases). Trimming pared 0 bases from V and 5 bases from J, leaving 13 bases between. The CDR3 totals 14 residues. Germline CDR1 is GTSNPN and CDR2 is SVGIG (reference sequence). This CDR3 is CAWSVRGGRTEAFF. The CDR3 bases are TGTGCCTGGAGTGTACGGGGGGGGCGGACTGAAGCTTTCTTT.

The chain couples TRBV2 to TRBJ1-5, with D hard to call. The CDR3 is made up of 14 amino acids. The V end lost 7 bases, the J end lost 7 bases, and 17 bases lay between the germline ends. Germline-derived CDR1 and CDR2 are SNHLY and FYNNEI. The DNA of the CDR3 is TGTGCCAGCACTGACGAGGAGTGGAGGCAGCCCCAGCATTTT. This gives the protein CASTDEEWRQPQHF.

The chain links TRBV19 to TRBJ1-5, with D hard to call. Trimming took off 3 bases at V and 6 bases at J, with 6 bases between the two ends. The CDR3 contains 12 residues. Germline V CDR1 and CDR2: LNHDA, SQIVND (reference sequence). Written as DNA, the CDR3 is TGTGCCAGTAGTATCTTGTCTCAGCCCCAGCATTTT. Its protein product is CASSILSQPQHF.

The CDR3 loop reads CASSLVPGGPDTQYF. Here the CDR3 DNA reads TGCGCCAGCAGCTTGGTCCCGGGGGGCCCAGATACGCAGTATTTT. The chain recombines TRBV5-1 with TRBJ2-3, with D possibly TRBD2 on 7 matching bases. The V gene's germline CDR1 is SGHRS and CDR2 YFSETQ. V was shortened by 0 bases and J by 4 bases, with 12 bases between the two germline ends. The CDR3 consists of 15 residues.

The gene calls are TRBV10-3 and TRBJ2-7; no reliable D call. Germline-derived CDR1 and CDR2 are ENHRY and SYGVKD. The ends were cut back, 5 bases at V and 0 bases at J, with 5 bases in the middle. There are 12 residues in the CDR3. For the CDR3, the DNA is TGTGCCATCAGTCGCGACTCCTACGAGCAGTACTTC. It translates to CAISRDSYEQYF.

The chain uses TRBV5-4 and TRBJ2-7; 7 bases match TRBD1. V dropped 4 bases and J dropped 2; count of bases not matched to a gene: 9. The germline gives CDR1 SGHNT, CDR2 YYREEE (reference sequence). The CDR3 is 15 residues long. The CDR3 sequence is CASSRPGQRTYEQYF. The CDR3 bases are TGTGCCAGCAGCAGACCGGGACAGAGGACCTACGAGCAGTACTTC.